This entry describes one T cell receptor (beta chain). Methods used by the authors: Reference gene primer amplification gave nucleated cell count estimates. Clones were read by immunoSEQ multiplex PCR, and TCRdb kept only the in-frame ones, dropping some. V, J and clone size derive from that table, while D and trimming were established from the DNA sequence. Found here are fewer than 400,000 clones, 86% of them singletons; the top ten hold about 4.6%. This entry belongs to a study of blood T cell repertoires in COVID-19. Study members were between about 18 and 100 years old and lived in 24 US regions. Donors were grouped by their self-reported clinical history. Cohort 3 recovered donors had two negative PCRs, clearance, or symptom resolution. The CDR3 is made up of 15 amino acids. Germline V gene data show CDR1 as MNHNS and CDR2 as SASEGT. The J segment lost 3 bases and the V segment lost 6 bases, leaving 8 bases of the junction unmatched.

Sequencing input: PBMCs or T cells enriched from blood (not recorded which). This chain links TRBV6-1 with TRBJ1-5, with 7 positions matching TRBD1. The sequence was obtained from a man under 40 who had recovered from COVID-19. The CDR3 DNA is TGTGCCAGCAGACTCGGACAGGCAGACAATCAGCCCCAGCATTTT. Encoded protein: CASRLGQADNQPQHF.